Below are 4 T cell receptor beta chains sequenced from a single sample in a study of response to subunit inactivated influenza vaccine. TCRdb processed the RT-PCR reads anew with MiXCR; each CDR3 protein has one entry. The data show about 620,000 distinct CDR3 sequences, with about 10% seen just once and 10% held by the top ten. The specimen comprised PBMCs from blood, sampled on the day of vaccination. The origin of the receptors is a man in his fifties or sixties who received an inactivated influenza vaccine.

This clonotype turned up a few times. The chain uses TRBV27 and TRBJ2-1; 7 bases line up with TRBD2. Germline trimming cut 3 bases from V and 7 bases from J; bases unmatched to any gene: 9. CDR1 and CDR2 from the germline V gene are MNHEY and SMNVEV (reference sequence). CDR3 size: 15 residues. This chain's CDR3 is CASSFGRGMGNEQFF. As DNA, the CDR3 is TGTGCCAGCAGTTTCGGGCGGGGGATGGGTAATGAGCAGTTCTTC.

This clonotype was observed once. V gene TRBV3-1 combines with J gene TRBJ2-4; possibly TRBD1 or TRBD2 for D (6 bases each). Trimming removed 4 bases at V and 8 bases at J, with 15 bases between. CDR1 is LGHDT, CDR2 YNNKEL, per germline (reference sequence). The CDR3 contains 14 residues. The CDR3 here is CASSLSGASDIQYF. Written as DNA, the CDR3 is TGTGCCAGCAGCCTTTCGGGGGCGTCGGACATTCAGTACTTC. The variable domain in full, with the rest retrieved from reference TRBV3-1 and TRBJ2-4, is DTAVSQTPKYLVTQMGNDKSIKCEQNLGHDTMYWYKQDSKKFLKIMFSYNNKELIINETVPNRFSPKSPDKAHLNLHINSLELGDSAVYFCASSLSGASDIQYFGAGTRLSVL.

The chain has TRBV4-1 and TRBJ2-1; 12 bases fit TRBD2. Germline values: CDR1 MGHRA, CDR2 YSYEKL. J was trimmed by 4 bases and V by 3 bases; bases with no gene match: 10. The CDR3 has 18 amino acids. The CDR3: CASSQGGGTSGLYNEQFF. DNA of the CDR3: TGCGCCAGCAGCCAGGGGGGAGGGACTAGCGGGCTTTACAATGAGCAGTTCTTC.

The chain uses TRBV29-1 and TRBJ2-5; D call uncertain. The CDR3 runs to 13 residues. Trimming took 2 bases from V and 1 from J, leaving 8 bases between them. Germline V CDR1 and CDR2: SQVTM, ANQGSEA. DNA for the CDR3: TGCAGCGTTGAAACTCCCCTCCAAGAGACCCAGTACTTC. Its translation: CSVETPLQETQYF. Using reference TRBV29-1 and TRBJ2-5 for the parts outside the CDR3, the full variable domain is SAVISQKPSRDICQRGTSLTIQCQVDSQVTMMFWYRQQPGQSLTLIATANQGSEATYESGFVIDKFPISRPNLTFSTLTVSNMSPEDSSIYLCSVETPLQETQYFGPGTRLLVL.